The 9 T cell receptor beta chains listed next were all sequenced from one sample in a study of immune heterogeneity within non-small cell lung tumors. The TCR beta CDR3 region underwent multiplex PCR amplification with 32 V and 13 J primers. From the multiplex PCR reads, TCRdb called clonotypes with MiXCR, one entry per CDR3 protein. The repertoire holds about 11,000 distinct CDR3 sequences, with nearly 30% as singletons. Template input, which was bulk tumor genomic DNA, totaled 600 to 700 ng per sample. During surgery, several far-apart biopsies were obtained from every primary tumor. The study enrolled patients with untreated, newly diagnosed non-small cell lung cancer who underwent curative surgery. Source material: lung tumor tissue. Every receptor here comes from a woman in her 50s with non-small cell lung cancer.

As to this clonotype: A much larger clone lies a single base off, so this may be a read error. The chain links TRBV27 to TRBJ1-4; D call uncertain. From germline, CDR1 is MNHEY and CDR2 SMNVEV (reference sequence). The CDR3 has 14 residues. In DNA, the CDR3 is TGTGCCAACAGTCCGGACGCAACTAATGAAAAACTGTTTTTT. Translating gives CANSPDATNEKLFF.

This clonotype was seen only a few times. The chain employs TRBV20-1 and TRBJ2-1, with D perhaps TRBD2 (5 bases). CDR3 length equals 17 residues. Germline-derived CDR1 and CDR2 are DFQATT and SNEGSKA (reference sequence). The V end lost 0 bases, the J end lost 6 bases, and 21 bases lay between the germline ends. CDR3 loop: CSARDPSSSPTLNEQFF. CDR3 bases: TGCAGTGCTAGAGACCCCTCTAGCTCCCCCACCCTCAATGAGCAGTTCTTC.

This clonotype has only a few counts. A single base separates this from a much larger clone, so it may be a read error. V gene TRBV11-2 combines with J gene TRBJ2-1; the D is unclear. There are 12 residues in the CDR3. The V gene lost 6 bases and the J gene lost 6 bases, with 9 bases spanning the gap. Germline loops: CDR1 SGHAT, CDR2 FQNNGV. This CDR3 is CASSLIGNEQFF. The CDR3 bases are TGTGCCAGCAGTCTGATTGGCAATGAGCAGTTCTTC.

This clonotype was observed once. CDR3 sequence: CASTTPGTGGVDEQYF. CDR3 DNA: TGTGCCAGCACCACGCCTGGAACAGGGGGGGTCGACGAGCAGTACTTC. The V and J genes are TRBV6-2 or TRBV6-3 and TRBJ2-7, with D tentatively TRBD1 (8 bases). Trimming took off 7 bases at V and 5 bases at J, with 24 bases between the two ends. CDR1 and CDR2 (germline): MNHEY, SVGEGT. This CDR3 has 16 residues.

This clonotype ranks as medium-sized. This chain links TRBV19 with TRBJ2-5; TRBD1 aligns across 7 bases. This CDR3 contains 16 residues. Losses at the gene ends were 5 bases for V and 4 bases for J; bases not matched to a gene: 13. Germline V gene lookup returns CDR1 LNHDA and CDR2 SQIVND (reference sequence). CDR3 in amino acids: CASSSTLMDRLETQYF. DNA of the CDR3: TGTGCCAGTAGTTCTACCTTAATGGACAGGTTAGAGACCCAGTACTTC. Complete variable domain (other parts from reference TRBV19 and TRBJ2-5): DGGITQSPKYLFRKEGQNVTLSCEQNLNHDAMYWYRQDPGQGLRLIYYSQIVNDFQKGDIAEGYSVSREKKESFPLTVTSAQKNPTAFYLCASSSTLMDRLETQYFGPGTRLLVL.

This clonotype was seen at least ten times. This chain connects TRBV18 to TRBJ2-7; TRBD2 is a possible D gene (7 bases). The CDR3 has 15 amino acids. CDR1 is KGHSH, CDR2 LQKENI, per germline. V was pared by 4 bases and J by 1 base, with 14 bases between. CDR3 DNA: TGTGCCAGCTCACAGACTAGCCAGGGGTCCTACGAGCAGTACTTC. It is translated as CASSQTSQGSYEQYF.

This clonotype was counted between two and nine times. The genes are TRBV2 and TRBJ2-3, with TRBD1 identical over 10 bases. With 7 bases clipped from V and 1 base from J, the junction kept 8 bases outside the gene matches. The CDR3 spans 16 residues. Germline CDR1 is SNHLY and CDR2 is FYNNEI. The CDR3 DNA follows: TGTGCCAGCACCCTCGAGGGGACAGGGGGCACAGATACGCAGTATTTT. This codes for CASTLEGTGGTDTQYF.

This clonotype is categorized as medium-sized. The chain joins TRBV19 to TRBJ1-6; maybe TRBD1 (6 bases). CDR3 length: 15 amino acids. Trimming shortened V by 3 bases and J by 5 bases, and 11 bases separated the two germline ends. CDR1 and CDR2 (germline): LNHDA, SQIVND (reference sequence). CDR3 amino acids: CASSISTGDNSPLHF. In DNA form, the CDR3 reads TGTGCCAGTAGTATTTCGACAGGAGATAATTCACCCCTCCACTTT.

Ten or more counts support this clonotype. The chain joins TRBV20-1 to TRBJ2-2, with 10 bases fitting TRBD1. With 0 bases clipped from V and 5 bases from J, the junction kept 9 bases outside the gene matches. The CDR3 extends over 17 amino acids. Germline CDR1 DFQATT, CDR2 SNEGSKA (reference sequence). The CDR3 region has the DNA TGCAGTGCTAGAGATTCCCTTGGGGACAGGGGAACCGGGGAGCTGTTTTTT. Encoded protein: CSARDSLGDRGTGELFF.